This paragraph covers one T cell receptor beta chain sequence. Its cognate antigen is unknown. The record originates from a study of OX40 agonist ivuxolimab in advanced cancers. Study overall: Ivuxolimab is a fully human IgG2 antibody that activates OX40 (CD134).

Clones were sequenced by immunoSEQ multiplex PCR, and TCRdb holds only the in-frame ones, with some missing. The sample lists 30,000 to 45,000 clones, around two thirds occurring once. Notes on the study in general: CD8+ T cells (on average) carried more expanded clones than CD4+ T cells. Certain nonresponders additionally had low normalized T-cell clonal expansion.

Germline V lookup: CDR1 MNHNY, CDR2 SVGAGI (reference sequence). This CDR3 has 15 amino acids. The TCR originated in an adult with an advanced solid tumor such as melanoma, head and neck, liver or kidney cancer. J is TRBJ2-3 and V is TRBV6-6; TRBD2 matches 10 bases. Sequences were derived from CD4+ or CD8+ T cells sorted from blood, sampled in a trial of the OX40 agonist ivuxolimab. This CDR3 is CASRKAGGPLDTQYF. The CDR3, as DNA: TGTGCAAGTCGAAAAGCGGGGGGGCCTTTGGATACGCAGTATTTT.